This entry lists 4 T cell receptor beta chains sequenced from one sample in a study of cytomegalovirus exposure and HLA in healthy donors. Use of 60 Vbeta and 13 Jbeta primers characterized the PCR. Clones were sequenced by immunoSEQ multiplex PCR, and TCRdb holds only the in-frame ones, with some missing. The repertoire has about 190,000 clones, approximately 81% of them found once; the top ten carry 3% to 4%. The sequenced material came from PBMCs. All receptors come from a man over 45 in good health and CMV-seronegative.

J is TRBJ1-2 and V is TRBV7-6, with a possible D match to TRBD1 (5 bases). V lost 1 base and J lost 4, with 13 bases in between. Germline CDR1 reads SGHVS; CDR2 reads FNYEAQ. The CDR3 spans 15 residues. The CDR3 DNA reads as TGTGCCAGCAGCTTAGGCGCAGGGCCTACCTATGGCTACACCTTC. It translates to CASSLGAGPTYGYTF.

The chain is built from TRBV4-1 and TRBJ1-4; D is unresolved. V lost 0 bases, J lost 4 bases, and 12 bases lay in between. The CDR3 has 16 residues. CDR1 is MGHRA and CDR2 is YSYEKL in the germline V gene. The CDR3 loop reads CASSQESVGLNEKLFF. DNA of the CDR3: TGCGCCAGCAGCCAAGAATCGGTCGGTCTTAATGAAAAACTGTTTTTT.

V usage is TRBV4-3 and J usage is TRBJ2-1; TRBD1 might be the D (5 bases). Trimming cost V 3 bases and J 8 bases, with 14 bases left between them. This CDR3 has 14 amino acids. CDR1 and CDR2 from the germline V gene are LGHNA and YSLEER. In nucleotides, the CDR3 is TGCGCCAGCAGCCATAAAAGGGGAATGGATGAGCAGTTCTTC. Translated, it gives CASSHKRGMDEQFF.

V gene TRBV30 combines with J gene TRBJ2-1; D is unresolved. CDR1 GTSNPN and CDR2 SVGIG come from the germline V gene (reference sequence). With 0 bases removed from V and 10 bases from J, the gap between germline ends came to 10 bases. This CDR3 spans 12 amino acids. This chain's CDR3 is CAWSVPPQEQFF. DNA for the CDR3: TGTGCCTGGAGTGTCCCCCCTCAGGAGCAGTTCTTC.